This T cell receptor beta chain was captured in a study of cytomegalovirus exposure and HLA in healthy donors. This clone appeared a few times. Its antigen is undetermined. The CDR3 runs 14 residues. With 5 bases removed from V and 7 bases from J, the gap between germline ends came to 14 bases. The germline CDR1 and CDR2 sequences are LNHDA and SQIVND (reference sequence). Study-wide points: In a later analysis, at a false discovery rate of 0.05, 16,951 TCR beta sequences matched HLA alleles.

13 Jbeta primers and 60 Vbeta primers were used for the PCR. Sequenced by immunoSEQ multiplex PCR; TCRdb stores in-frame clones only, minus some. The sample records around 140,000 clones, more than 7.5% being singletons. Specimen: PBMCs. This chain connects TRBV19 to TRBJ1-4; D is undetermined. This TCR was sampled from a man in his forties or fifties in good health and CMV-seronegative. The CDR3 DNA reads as TGTGCCAGTAGTCTCGGGCAACGGGGTGAAAAACTGTTTTTT. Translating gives CASSLGQRGEKLFF.